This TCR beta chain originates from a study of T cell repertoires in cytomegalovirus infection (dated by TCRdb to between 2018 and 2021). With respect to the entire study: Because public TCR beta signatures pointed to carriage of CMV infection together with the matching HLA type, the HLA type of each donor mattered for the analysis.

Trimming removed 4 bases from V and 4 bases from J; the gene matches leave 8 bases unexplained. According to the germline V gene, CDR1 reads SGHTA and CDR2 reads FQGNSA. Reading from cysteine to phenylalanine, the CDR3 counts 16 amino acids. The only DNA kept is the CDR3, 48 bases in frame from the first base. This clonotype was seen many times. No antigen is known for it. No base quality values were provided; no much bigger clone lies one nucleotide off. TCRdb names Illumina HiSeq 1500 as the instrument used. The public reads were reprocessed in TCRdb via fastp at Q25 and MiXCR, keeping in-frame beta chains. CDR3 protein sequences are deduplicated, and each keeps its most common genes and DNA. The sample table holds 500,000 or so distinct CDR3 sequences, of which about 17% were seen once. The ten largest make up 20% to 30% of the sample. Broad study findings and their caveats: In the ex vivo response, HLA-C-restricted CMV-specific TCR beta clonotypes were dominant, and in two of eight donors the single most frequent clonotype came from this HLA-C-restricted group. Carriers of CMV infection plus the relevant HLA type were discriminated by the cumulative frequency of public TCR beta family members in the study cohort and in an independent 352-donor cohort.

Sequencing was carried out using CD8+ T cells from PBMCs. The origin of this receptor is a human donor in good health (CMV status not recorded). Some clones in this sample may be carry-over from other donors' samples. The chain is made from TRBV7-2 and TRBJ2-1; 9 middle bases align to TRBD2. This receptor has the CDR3 CASSSKLAGTYNEQFF. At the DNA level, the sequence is TGTGCCAGCAGCTCAAAACTAGCGGGCACTTACAATGAGCAGTTCTTC.